The entry below describes one T cell receptor (beta chain). The antigen is undetermined. The data originate from a study of T cell repertoires in cytomegalovirus infection. About the study: CMV epitopes used comprised recently identified HLA-C-restricted ones and well-studied HLA-B-restricted ones. Shared public TCR beta signatures pointed to both CMV infection and a matching HLA type.

The V end lost 5 bases, the J end lost 1 base, and 8 bases lay between the germline ends. This CDR3 has 13 residues. Germline loops: CDR1 SGHVS, CDR2 FNYEAQ. Study results and limitations: HLA-C-restricted CMV clonotypes gave the most frequent clonotype in two of eight donors.

MiXCR, applied by TCRdb to the reads, yields one record per CDR3 protein. The sample records roughly 350,000 distinct CDR3 sequences, roughly 34% being singletons. The genes are TRBV7-6 and TRBJ2-5; no clear D gene. The input for sequencing was cultured PBMCs, taken from culture after CMV antigen stimulation. This clonotype originated in a human donor in good health (CMV status not recorded). Some clones in this sample may be carry-over from other donors' samples. The CDR3 protein is CASSPQLQETQYF. The CDR3 DNA reads TGTGCCAGCAGCCCCCAGCTCCAAGAGACCCAGTACTTC. The full variable domain, its missing parts supplied by reference TRBV7-6 and TRBJ2-5, is GAGVSQSPRYKVTKRGQDVALRCDPISGHVSLYWYRQALGQGPEFLTYFNYEAQQDKSGLPNDRFSAERPEGSISTLTIQRTEQRDSAMYRCASSPQLQETQYFGPGTRLLVL.